This T cell receptor beta chain was obtained from a study of OX40 agonist ivuxolimab in advanced cancers. Across the study: Patient treatment consisted of intravenous ivuxolimab administration every 2 weeks at 0.01 to 10 mg/kg. Enrolled patients in dose escalation had cancers that were hepatocellular carcinoma, melanoma, renal cell or head and neck cancer.

The CDR3 loop spans 14 amino acids. The germline V gene encodes CDR1 SGHRS and CDR2 YFSETQ. The J segment lost 4 bases and the V segment lost 5 bases, leaving 3 bases of the junction unmatched. The timepoints at which blood was sampled were baseline, cycle 4 day 1, and cycle 7 day 1. Generated by immunoSEQ multiplex PCR, the TCRdb table keeps only in-frame clones and is missing some. Of about 62,000 clones in the sample, about 83% are singletons; the top ten hold around 0.76%. The receptor's source is an adult with an advanced solid tumor such as melanoma, head and neck, liver or kidney cancer. The specimen was CD4+ or CD8+ T cells sorted from blood, collected in a trial of the OX40 agonist ivuxolimab. The rearrangement uses TRBV5-1 and TRBJ1-4; the match to TRBD1 covers 9 bases. CDR3 amino acids: CASRDRGINEKLFF. The CDR3 DNA is TGCGCCAGCAGGGACAGGGGTATTAATGAAAAACTGTTTTTT.